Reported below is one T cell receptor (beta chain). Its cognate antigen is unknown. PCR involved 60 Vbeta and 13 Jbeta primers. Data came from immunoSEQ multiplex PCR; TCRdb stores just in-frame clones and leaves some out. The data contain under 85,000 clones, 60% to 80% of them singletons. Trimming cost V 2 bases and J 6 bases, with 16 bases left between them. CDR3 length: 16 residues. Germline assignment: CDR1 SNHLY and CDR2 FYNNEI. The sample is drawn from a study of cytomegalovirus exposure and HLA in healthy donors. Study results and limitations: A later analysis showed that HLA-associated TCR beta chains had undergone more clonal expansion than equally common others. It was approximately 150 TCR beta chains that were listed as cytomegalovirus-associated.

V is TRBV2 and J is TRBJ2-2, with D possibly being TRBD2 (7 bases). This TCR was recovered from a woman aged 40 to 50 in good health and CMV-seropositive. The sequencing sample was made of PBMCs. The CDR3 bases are TGTGCCAGCAGTGAAATTCTTGGGGGGGCCTCCGGGGAGCTGTTTTTT. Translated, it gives CASSEILGGASGELFF.